Only a few counts were recorded for the clone carrying this TCR beta chain. Deletions cut 3 bases from V and 0 bases from J, with 9 bases between. The CDR3 is 15 residues long. Germline V gene data show CDR1 as SGHTA and CDR2 as FQGTGA. TCRdb processed the RT-PCR reads anew with MiXCR; each CDR3 protein has one entry. The top ten clones hold 3.6% of a sample with almost 700,000 distinct CDR3 sequences, over 12% of them seen once. Sequencing used memory CD4+ T cells from blood. This receptor was taken from a female donor in good health, serving as a healthy control. The genes are TRBV7-3 and TRBJ2-1; possible D gene TRBD1, 6 bases. In DNA form, the CDR3 reads TGTGCCAGCAGCTTTGGACAGTCCTCCTACAATGAGCAGTTCTTC. This encodes CASSFGQSSYNEQFF.